The 29 T cell receptor beta chains reported below all come from one sample, sequenced in a study of blood T cell repertoires in COVID-19. Sequencing was performed with immunoSEQ multiplex PCR; in TCRdb, only in-frame clones are kept and a portion is missing. Here the sample spans over 400,000 clones, around nine tenths being singletons. Sequenced sample: PBMCs or T cells enriched from blood (not recorded which). These receptors came from a woman aged 55-75 years who had recovered from COVID-19.

This chain joins TRBV5-4 and TRBJ2-7; TRBD2 is a possible D gene (7 bases). Germline V gene data show CDR1 as SGHNT and CDR2 as YYREEE (reference sequence). The CDR3 is 16 residues long. V was cut by 2 bases and J by 3 bases, with 18 bases left in between. The chain's CDR3 is CASSFGGGTIGYEQYF. The CDR3 nucleotides read TGTGCCAGCAGCTTTGGGGGGGGGACAATAGGCTACGAGCAGTACTTC.

This chain links TRBV20-1 with TRBJ2-7, with D tentatively TRBD1 (5 bases). The CDR3 totals 11 residues. V lost 0 bases and J lost 6, with 6 bases in between. Germline CDR1 and CDR2: DFQATT and SNEGSKA (reference sequence). The CDR3 region is CSARDQGEQYF. The DNA for the CDR3 is TGCAGTGCTAGAGATCAGGGCGAGCAGTACTTC.

The genes are TRBV5-1 and TRBJ2-2; 7 bases line up with TRBD2. V lost 6 bases and J lost 3; bases outside the gene matches: 11. Germline V gene sequence: CDR1 SGHRS, CDR2 YFSETQ. This CDR3 contains 16 residues. The chain's CDR3 is CASTLWGSGDTGELFF. In nucleotides, the CDR3 is TGCGCCAGCACCCTATGGGGCAGCGGGGACACCGGGGAGCTGTTTTTT. The variable domain in full, completed from reference TRBV5-1 and TRBJ2-2, reads KAGVTQTPRYLIKTRGQQVTLSCSPISGHRSVSWYQQTPGQGLQFLFEYFSETQRNKGNFPGRFSGRQFSNSRSEMNVSTLELGDSALYLCASTLWGSGDTGELFFGEGSRLTVL.

The V and J genes are TRBV5-5 and TRBJ2-7; 7 bases are a match to TRBD1. Trimming took 0 bases from V and 6 from J; bases not matched to a gene: 0. Germline assignment: CDR1 SGHKS and CDR2 YYEKEE (reference sequence). The CDR3 runs 12 residues. The CDR3 sequence: CASSLDRGEQYV. The CDR3 DNA follows: TGTGCCAGCAGCTTGGACAGGGGCGAGCAGTACGTC.

This CDR3 reads CASSPWGGTDTQYF. The CDR3 DNA reads as TGTGCCAGCAGTCCTTGGGGGGGCACAGATACGCAGTATTTT. The chain joins TRBV2 to TRBJ2-3, with D possibly being TRBD2 (6 bases). V was cut by 5 bases and J by 1 base, with 10 bases left in between. In germline, CDR1 is SNHLY, CDR2 FYNNEI. The CDR3 runs to 14 residues.

This rearrangement joins TRBV6-5 to TRBJ2-3; 12 positions match TRBD2. Germline CDR1 reads MNHEY; CDR2 reads SVGAGI. This CDR3 is 14 amino acids long. Unmatched junction bases numbered 8, after V lost 4 bases and J lost 12 bases. CDR3 protein: CASSSTLAGGRQYF. The CDR3 nucleotides are TGTGCCAGCAGTTCTACTCTAGCGGGGGGGCGTCAGTATTTT.

V and J are TRBV27 and TRBJ2-1; tentatively, D is TRBD2 (5 bases). Trimming left V 3 bases short and J 2 bases short, with 20 bases between. There are 18 residues in the CDR3. Germline assignment: CDR1 MNHEY and CDR2 SMNVEV (reference sequence). CDR3 residues: CASSLLALPQRPYNEQFF. CDR3 coding DNA: TGTGCCAGCAGTTTGCTAGCCCTGCCCCAACGGCCCTACAATGAGCAGTTCTTC.

The chain has TRBV9 and TRBJ1-2; 7 bases are a match to TRBD1. Germline V gene data show CDR1 as SGDLS and CDR2 as YYNGEE. The CDR3 is made up of 13 amino acids. Trimming removed 5 bases from V and 4 bases from J; junction bases left unmatched: 5. CDR3 sequence reads: CASSVQGSYGYTF. In nucleotides, the CDR3 is TGTGCCAGCAGTGTACAGGGGAGCTATGGCTACACCTTC.

The rearrangement uses TRBV6-5 and TRBJ1-4, with 7 bases identical to TRBD1. The CDR3 extends over 14 amino acids. The ends lost 8 bases at V and 3 bases at J; junction bases unmatched: 6. Germline CDR1 and CDR2: MNHEY and SVGAGI. In nucleotides, the CDR3 is TGTGCCAGCGCGAGGACAGGATCTAATGAAAAACTGTTTTTT. It is translated as CASARTGSNEKLFF.

This clone was counted a single time. J is TRBJ2-7 and V is TRBV9, with 8 nucleotides matching TRBD1. CDR3 length: 15 amino acids. Trimming cost V 0 bases and J 2 bases; bases outside gene matches: 4. The germline V gene encodes CDR1 SGDLS and CDR2 YYNGEE. The CDR3: CASSVDDRGTYEQYF. The CDR3 region has the DNA TGTGCCAGCAGCGTAGACGACAGGGGAACCTACGAGCAGTACTTC.

This clone was counted once. The rearrangement uses TRBV27 and TRBJ1-6; 7 bases line up with TRBD1. The CDR3 has 13 residues. The V segment lost 8 bases and the J segment 10 bases; nucleotides outside the gene matches: 8. Germline V CDR1 and CDR2: MNHEY, SMNVEV (reference sequence). The CDR3 DNA is TGTGCCAGCGGAGACAGGGTAATGTCACCCCTCCACTTT. Its translation is CASGDRVMSPLHF.

V is TRBV6-1 and J is TRBJ1-5, with TRBD1 identical over 7 bases. J gave up 1 base and V 3 bases, and 3 bases lay outside the gene matches. This CDR3 is 15 amino acids long. Looked up from germline, CDR1 is MNHNS and CDR2 is SASEGT. CDR3 DNA: TGTGCCAGCAGTGACGTGGACAGGAGCAATCAGCCCCAGCATTTT. Its protein product is CASSDVDRSNQPQHF.

The J gene is TRBJ2-5, the V gene TRBV5-6; a weak D match, TRBD2 (6 bases). Trimming took 7 bases from V and 5 from J, leaving 12 bases between them. Germline-derived CDR1 and CDR2 are SGHDT and YYEEEE. The CDR3 runs to 12 residues. The CDR3 reads CASSPRGETQYF. The DNA of the CDR3 is TGTGCCAGCTCTCCCCGGGGGGAGACCCAGTACTTC. Full variable domain (missing parts from reference TRBV5-6 and TRBJ2-5): DAGVTQSPTHLIKTRGQQVTLRCSPKSGHDTVSWYQQALGQGPQFIFQYYEEEERQRGNFPDRFSGHQFPNYSSELNVNALLLGDSALYLCASSPRGETQYFGPGTRLLVL.

The chain couples TRBV6-2 or TRBV6-3 to TRBJ1-5, with a tentative D call TRBD1 (5 bases). The CDR3 has 13 residues. V lost 6 bases, J lost 7 bases, and 13 bases lay in between. Germline CDR1 and CDR2: MNHEY and SVGEGT. CDR3 amino acids: CASSNQGYQPQHF. CDR3 bases: TGTGCCAGCAGCAACCAGGGTTACCAGCCCCAGCATTTT.

This chain connects TRBV3-1 (or the pseudogene TRBV3-2) to TRBJ2-3; 7 bases fit TRBD2. V was pared by 4 bases and J by 7 bases, with 11 bases of the junction left unmatched. This CDR3 has 15 residues. Germline V gene sequence: CDR1 LGHDT, CDR2 YNNKEL (reference sequence). The DNA of the CDR3 is TGTGCCAGCAGCCTTGGGCCGGGGAGGGGAAATACGCAGTATTTT. This sequence encodes CASSLGPGRGNTQYF.

The chain links TRBV5-4 to TRBJ1-1, with D possibly TRBD1 on 5 matching bases. Germline values: CDR1 SGHNT, CDR2 YYREEE (reference sequence). V was shortened by 0 bases and J by 7 bases, with 10 bases between the two germline ends. The CDR3 contains 13 residues. CDR3: CASSLGGGGEAFF. The CDR3 region has the DNA TGTGCCAGCAGCTTGGGCGGGGGAGGTGAAGCTTTCTTT.

The chain recombines TRBV6-5 with TRBJ1-4; tentative D call: TRBD1 (5 bases). V lost 0 bases, J lost 8 bases, and 13 bases lay in between. The germline V gene encodes CDR1 MNHEY and CDR2 SVGAGI. The CDR3 loop spans 15 amino acids. CDR3 amino acids: CASSYSSGTREKLFF. In DNA form, the CDR3 reads TGTGCCAGCAGTTACTCGAGCGGGACCAGAGAAAAACTGTTTTTT.

The chain combines TRBV12-3 or TRBV12-4 with TRBJ2-1; maybe TRBD1 (6 bases). V lost 10 bases and J 7 bases, leaving 17 bases between the germline ends. The CDR3 covers 13 residues. This CDR3 is CATAPTGLNEQFF. In DNA form, the CDR3 reads TGTGCCACCGCCCCGACAGGTCTGAATGAGCAGTTCTTC.

The chain employs TRBV5-1 and TRBJ1-4, with TRBD1 matching over 9 bases. Per the germline V gene, CDR1 is SGHRS and CDR2 is YFSETQ. This CDR3 region has 16 residues. The V gene end was trimmed by 0 bases and the J gene end by 10 bases; junction bases not matched to a gene: 10. CDR3 loop: CASSLERTGAFGKLFF. For the CDR3, the DNA is TGCGCCAGCAGCTTGGAGCGGACAGGGGCGTTCGGAAAACTGTTTTTT.

The chain combines TRBV30 with TRBJ2-7; weak D call: TRBD1 (5 bases). This CDR3 region has 13 residues. Deletions cut 2 bases from V and 4 bases from J, with 12 bases between. Germline V lookup: CDR1 GTSNPN, CDR2 SVGIG (reference sequence). The CDR3 loop is CAWSKGQGYEQYV. CDR3 DNA sequence: TGTGCCTGGAGTAAGGGGCAGGGTTACGAGCAGTACGTC.

This clone appeared a few times. The gene calls are TRBV9 and TRBJ1-6; D might be TRBD1 (6 bases). The germline V gene encodes CDR1 SGDLS and CDR2 YYNGEE. With 0 bases removed from V and 4 bases from J, the gap between germline ends came to 8 bases. The CDR3 extends over 15 amino acids. The CDR3 DNA follows: TGTGCCAGCAGCGTAGGACAGGATTATAATTCACCCCTCCACTTT. Translation: CASSVGQDYNSPLHF.

The CDR3 region has the DNA TGCAGCGTTGAAGGGGTAGCGGGGAGCCCTAACACAGATACGCAGTATTTT. This gives the protein CSVEGVAGSPNTDTQYF. V usage is TRBV29-1 and J usage is TRBJ2-3, with TRBD2 matching 8 bases. There are 17 residues in the CDR3. Germline lookup yields CDR1 SQVTM and CDR2 ANQGSEA. V was pared by 1 base and J by 2 bases, with 11 bases of the junction left unmatched.

The chain couples TRBV19 to TRBJ2-7, with D possibly being TRBD1 (6 bases). V lost 9 bases and J lost 9, with 15 bases in between. The CDR3 consists of 11 residues. Germline V gene lookup returns CDR1 LNHDA and CDR2 SQIVND (reference sequence). The CDR3 protein is CARPHGQTQYF. CDR3 nucleotides: TGTGCCAGGCCTCACGGACAGACGCAGTACTTC. Filled out from reference TRBV19 and TRBJ2-7, the complete variable domain reads DGGITQSPKYLFRKEGQNVTLSCEQNLNHDAMYWYRQDPGQGLRLIYYSQIVNDFQKGDIAEGYSVSREKKESFPLTVTSAQKNPTAFYLCARPHGQTQYFGPGTRLTVT.

The rearrangement links TRBV5-4 to TRBJ1-2; D may be TRBD1 (6 bases). The V end lost 3 bases, the J end lost 7 bases, and 13 bases lay between the germline ends. Germline-derived CDR1 and CDR2 are SGHNT and YYREEE (reference sequence). The CDR3 length is 13 residues. The CDR3 DNA is TGTGCCAGCAGCTCGACAGGATATGGTGGCTACACCTTC. This sequence encodes CASSSTGYGGYTF.

The chain carries TRBV28 and TRBJ2-7; TRBD1 agrees at 9 bases. The germline V gene has CDR1 MDHEN and CDR2 SYDVKM. V dropped 3 bases and J dropped 4; count of bases not matched to a gene: 7. The CDR3 runs 15 residues. In DNA form, the CDR3 reads TGTGCCAGCAGTTTCGGGACAGGGCAGCCGTACGAGCAGTACGTC. The encoded protein is CASSFGTGQPYEQYV.

The chain recombines TRBV20-1 with TRBJ2-1; TRBD2 matches at 11 bases. This CDR3 contains 18 residues. Germline CDR1 DFQATT, CDR2 SNEGSKA (reference sequence). V dropped 3 bases and J dropped 4; count of bases not matched to a gene: 14. CDR3: CSASQLAGAQSGYNEQFF. CDR3 sequence (DNA): TGCAGTGCTAGTCAACTAGCGGGGGCCCAGTCGGGTTACAATGAGCAGTTCTTC.

The chain carries TRBV29-1 and TRBJ1-1; D gene uncertain. V lost 0 bases and J lost 8, with 16 bases in between. The CDR3 has 14 amino acids. Germline V CDR1 and CDR2: SQVTM, ANQGSEA. The DNA of the CDR3 is TGCAGCGTTGAAGATCTACGAGGGATCCGCGAAGCTTTCTTT. It codes for CSVEDLRGIREAFF.

For this clone: At one of its ends the junction is not consistent with the germline gene, which may arise from a read error. This sequence joins TRBV29-1 and TRBJ1-2, with TRBD1 identical over 9 bases. The CDR3 has 9 residues. Germline lookup yields CDR1 SQVTM and CDR2 ANQGSEA. DNA for the CDR3: TGCAGCGTTGATTGGACAGGGGTTTTC. It yields the protein CSVDWTGVF.

The gene calls are TRBV11-2 and TRBJ2-3, with TRBD1 as a possible D gene (5 bases). V was clipped by 5 bases and J by 5 bases, with 20 bases between them. In germline, CDR1 is SGHAT, CDR2 FQNNGV. The CDR3 sequence is 16 residues long. CDR3 DNA sequence: TGTGCCAGCAGCCCCCCCACCAGGGTAATGGGAGATACGCAGTATTTT. This sequence encodes CASSPPTRVMGDTQYF.